Below, 23 T cell receptor beta chains from the same sample are listed, as sequenced in a study of blood T cell repertoires in COVID-19. The method was immunoSEQ multiplex PCR; TCRdb's version includes in-frame clones alone and lacks a portion of them. Counted here are a few hundred thousand clones, around 82% occurring once; the ten biggest clones make up less than 10%. The sample taken for sequencing was peripheral blood. These receptors were taken from a human donor in a cohort sampled during active COVID-19.

This clone has just a few counts. CDR3 coding DNA: TGTGCCAGCAGCTCTACAGGACCCTTCTCTGGAAACACCATATATTTT. Protein product: CASSSTGPFSGNTIYF. The chain couples TRBV7-8 to TRBJ1-3, with a weak D call TRBD1 (5 bases). Germline assignment: CDR1 SGHVS and CDR2 FQNEAQ. Trimming took 4 bases from V and 0 from J, leaving 13 bases between them. This CDR3 region has 16 residues.

This chain links TRBV29-1 with TRBJ1-1, with 10 bases aligning to TRBD1. V lost 8 bases, J lost 3 bases, and 9 bases stayed unmatched. CDR1 is SQVTM, CDR2 ANQGSEA, per germline. The CDR3 extends over 14 amino acids. The CDR3 loop reads CSPGRQGAYTEAFF. The CDR3 nucleotides are TGCAGCCCCGGTAGACAGGGGGCATACACTGAAGCTTTCTTT.

The V call is TRBV19, the J call TRBJ1-1, with a possible D match to TRBD1 (6 bases). This CDR3 comprises 17 residues. CDR1 and CDR2 (germline): LNHDA, SQIVND (reference sequence). Trimming left V 6 bases short and J 1 base short, with 21 bases between. CDR3 coding DNA: TGTGCCAGTAGGGTCCAATCCTCTCAGACAGGGAACACTGAAGCTTTCTTT. It yields the protein CASRVQSSQTGNTEAFF.

This clone occurred a few times. The chain links TRBV5-8 to TRBJ2-2; 11 bases agree with TRBD2. CDR1 and CDR2 (germline): SGHTS, YDEGEE. The CDR3 covers 17 residues. The junction had 5 bases not matched to a gene; V was cut back by 4 bases and J by 0 bases. The CDR3 loop reads CASSLEGLAANTGELFF. The CDR3 DNA sequence: TGTGCCAGCAGCCTGGAGGGACTAGCGGCGAACACCGGGGAGCTGTTTTTT.

The CDR3 loop reads CSVETGANTIYF. The CDR3 DNA sequence: TGCAGCGTGGAGACAGGGGCAAACACCATATATTTT. The chain carries TRBV29-1 and TRBJ1-3; 8 bases agree with TRBD1. V dropped 6 bases and J dropped 6; count of bases not matched to a gene: 4. The CDR3 length is 12 residues. Germline CDR1 is SQVTM and CDR2 is ANQGSEA.

The chain joins TRBV10-2 to TRBJ2-4; TRBD1 aligns across 10 bases. This CDR3 is built from 19 residues. Germline V gives CDR1 WSHSY, CDR2 SAAADI. V shed 2 bases and J 0 bases; nucleotides not matched to a gene: 10. The CDR3: CASSEGRDRGLLAKNIQYF. CDR3 sequence (DNA): TGCGCCAGCAGTGAGGGCCGGGACAGGGGCCTCCTAGCCAAAAACATTCAGTACTTC.

The DNA of the CDR3 is TGTGCCAGCAGCCGGCAACAGGGGGTGTACGAGCAGTACTTC. Amino acid sequence: CASSRQQGVYEQYF. The rearrangement joins TRBV14 to TRBJ2-7; 8 positions agree with TRBD1. The V gene end was trimmed by 4 bases and the J gene end by 4 bases; junction bases not matched to a gene: 6. Germline V gives CDR1 SGHDN, CDR2 FVKESK. This CDR3 has 14 residues.

The gene calls are TRBV5-6 and TRBJ1-2; a weak D match, TRBD1 (5 bases). Between the trimmed V and J ends, which lost 7 bases and 3 bases, there was a span of 13 bases. Germline V gene sequence: CDR1 SGHDT, CDR2 YYEEEE. This CDR3 is built from 13 residues. CDR3 DNA: TGTGCCAGCCAACCTGGGGCGGACTATGGCTACACCTTC. Translated: CASQPGADYGYTF.

V is TRBV7-8 and J is TRBJ1-2, with D possibly TRBD1 on 5 matching bases. The ends were cut back, 6 bases at V and 4 bases at J, with 12 bases in the middle. This CDR3 has 13 amino acids. From germline, CDR1 is SGHVS and CDR2 FQNEAQ. The chain's CDR3 is CASRGGDSYGYTF. The CDR3 DNA sequence: TGTGCCAGCAGGGGGGGTGACAGCTATGGCTACACCTTC.

DNA of the CDR3: TGCGCCAGCAGCTTGGACAGGGCCTATGGCTACACCTTC. Translated, it gives CASSLDRAYGYTF. The chain has TRBV5-1 and TRBJ1-2, with a weak D call TRBD1 (6 bases). V lost 0 bases to trimming and J lost 4 bases, with 7 bases between them. The CDR3 spans 13 residues. Germline V gives CDR1 SGHRS, CDR2 YFSETQ.

In the case of this clone: This CDR3 is also generated by other DNA sequences in the sample. V is TRBV4-1 and J is TRBJ2-7; D is possibly TRBD1 (5 bases). The V and J ends lost 4 bases and 0 bases respectively, with 13 bases between them. The CDR3 has 15 residues. CDR1 and CDR2 (germline): MGHRA, YSYEKL. CDR3 loop: CASSPGQGPSYEQYF. Written as DNA, the CDR3 is TGCGCCAGCAGCCCGGGTCAGGGTCCCTCCTACGAGCAGTACTTC.

The genes are TRBV7-2 and TRBJ1-5; D may be TRBD1 (5 bases). Germline loops: CDR1 SGHTA, CDR2 FQGNSA. V lost 3 bases and J lost 6, with 12 bases in between. The CDR3 is made up of 14 amino acids. The CDR3 loop reads CASSFGQGGQPQHF. CDR3 DNA: TGTGCCAGCAGCTTCGGGCAGGGCGGTCAGCCCCAGCATTTT.

The DNA for the CDR3 is TGTGCCAGCAGTGAAAGAACCCTAGCCTCCCTGGGGAGGGCAGATACGCAGTATTTT. Translated: CASSERTLASLGRADTQYF. This chain connects TRBV2 to TRBJ2-3; 7 bases are shared with TRBD2. J was trimmed by 4 bases and V by 2 bases; bases with no gene match: 18. The CDR3 is 19 amino acids. Germline assignment: CDR1 SNHLY and CDR2 FYNNEI. The complete variable domain, with remaining parts taken from reference TRBV2 and TRBJ2-3, reads EPEVTQTPSHQVTQMGQEVILRCVPISNHLYFYWYRQILGQKVEFLVSFYNNEISEKSEIFDDQFSVERPDGSNFTLKIRSTKLEDSAMYFCASSERTLASLGRADTQYFGPGTRLTVL.

The CDR3 DNA reads TGTGCCAGCAGCTTATACCCTAGCGGGGCCAATGAGCAGTTCTTC. Translation: CASSLYPSGANEQFF. The chain joins TRBV7-2 to TRBJ2-1, with 9 bases that match TRBD2. In germline, CDR1 is SGHTA, CDR2 FQGNSA. The J segment lost 6 bases and the V segment lost 2 bases, leaving 5 bases of the junction unmatched. The CDR3 is 15 residues long.

J is TRBJ1-6 and V is TRBV7-2; 10 bases match TRBD1. The ends lost 6 bases at V and 10 bases at J; junction bases unmatched: 6. Germline CDR1 and CDR2: SGHTA and FQGNSA. The CDR3 length is 14 residues. As DNA, the CDR3 is TGTGCCAGCAGTACTGGACAGGGGGTCTCACCCCTCCACTTT. This gives the protein CASSTGQGVSPLHF.

V usage is TRBV2 and J usage is TRBJ2-2; the match to TRBD2 covers 9 bases. Germline CDR1 SNHLY, CDR2 FYNNEI. The CDR3 sequence is 16 residues long. Germline trimming cut 4 bases from V and 7 bases from J; bases unmatched to any gene: 10. CDR3 sequence: CASSVSSGAIGGELFF. The CDR3 region has the DNA TGTGCCAGCAGTGTCTCTAGCGGGGCTATCGGCGGGGAGCTGTTTTTT.

CDR3 bases: TGCGCCAGCAACGGGGGGCGCAATCAGAGGGACACCGGGGAGCTGTTTTTT. Translating gives CASNGGRNQRDTGELFF. V gene TRBV5-1 combines with J gene TRBJ2-2; the D gene is possibly TRBD2 (7 bases). The V end lost 6 bases, the J end lost 3 bases, and 21 bases lay between the germline ends. The CDR3 sequence is 17 residues long. Germline V lookup: CDR1 SGHRS, CDR2 YFSETQ.

V is TRBV5-1 and J is TRBJ1-1, with 10 bases fitting TRBD1. CDR3 size: 16 residues. The V gene's germline CDR1 is SGHRS and CDR2 YFSETQ. The ends lost 4 bases at V and 4 bases at J; junction bases unmatched: 10. The CDR3 bases are TGCGCCAGCAGCCCAGAGACCGGGACAGGGGCCACTGAAGCTTTCTTT. Its protein product is CASSPETGTGATEAFF. The full variable domain, in which reference TRBV5-1 and TRBJ1-1 provide the parts outside the CDR3, is KAGVTQTPRYLIKTRGQQVTLSCSPISGHRSVSWYQQTPGQGLQFLFEYFSETQRNKGNFPGRFSGRQFSNSRSEMNVSTLELGDSALYLCASSPETGTGATEAFFGQGTRLTVV.

The V call is TRBV28, the J call TRBJ1-2, with 8 positions matching TRBD1. This CDR3 is built from 14 residues. Trimming removed 5 bases from V and 8 bases from J; junction bases left unmatched: 10. Per germline, CDR1 MDHEN and CDR2 SYDVKM. CDR3 region: CASSLTGGARGYTF. The CDR3 DNA sequence: TGTGCCAGCAGTCTAACAGGGGGGGCGAGAGGCTACACCTTC.

This clone is a singleton in its sample. The chain carries TRBV5-4 and TRBJ2-7; D is perhaps TRBD2 (6 bases). The CDR3 sequence is 17 residues long. Germline V gene sequence: CDR1 SGHNT, CDR2 YYREEE (reference sequence). V lost 4 bases and J 2 bases, leaving 22 bases between the germline ends. This CDR3 is CASSAEPLASRTYEQYF. The CDR3 region has the DNA TGTGCCAGCAGCGCAGAGCCACTAGCCTCAAGGACCTACGAGCAGTACTTC.

V is TRBV6-2 or TRBV6-3 and J is TRBJ2-1; 9 bases agree with TRBD2. Looked up from germline, CDR1 is MNHEY and CDR2 is SVGEGT. The CDR3 totals 17 residues. Germline trimming cut 6 bases from V and 3 bases from J; bases unmatched to any gene: 12. The CDR3 DNA follows: TGTGCCAGCAGCCGGATGTCTAGCGGGGCCTACTACAATGAGCAGTTCTTC. Translated, it gives CASSRMSSGAYYNEQFF.

Notes on this clone: The sample contains more than one DNA sequence encoding this CDR3. J is TRBJ1-6 and V is TRBV18; 8 bases fit TRBD1. Per germline, CDR1 KGHSH and CDR2 LQKENI. The CDR3 is 14 amino acids. J gave up 6 bases and V 6 bases, and 4 bases lay outside the gene matches. CDR3 bases: TGTGCCAGCTCGCCCGACAGGGGTAATTCACCCCTCCACTTT. This gives the protein CASSPDRGNSPLHF.

The chain couples TRBV24-1 to TRBJ2-5; 9 bases fit TRBD1. The CDR3 has 15 residues. CDR1 is KGHDR, CDR2 SFDVKD, per germline. Trimming removed 3 bases from V and 1 base from J; junction bases left unmatched: 2. In nucleotides, the CDR3 is TGTGCCACCAGTGATCCGACAGGGGGCCAAGAGACCCAGTACTTC. Residues: CATSDPTGGQETQYF.